This TCR beta chain comes out of a study of human T cells and chemical hapten exposure. Whole-study context: Donors were sensitized with 2% DPC on the upper inner arm.

TCRdb itself ran the RACE reads through MiXCR, one entry per CDR3 protein. The sample has 250,000 or so distinct CDR3 sequences, 7.5% to 10% seen once; the top ten hold roughly 2.5%. Time point meaning: pre-sensitization, week 0. Treatment noted: therapeutic diphenylcyclopropenone sensitization with weekly scalp DPC. The CDR3 contains 11 residues. CDR1 is SQVTM and CDR2 is ANQGSEA in the germline V gene. The germline V and J ends were trimmed by 4 bases and 5 bases, with 7 bases remaining between them. This sample comprised whole blood, obtained in connection with sensitization to the hapten diphenylcyclopropenone (DPC). J is TRBJ2-3 and V is TRBV29-1; D uncertain. The TCR was taken from a woman aged 35 to 49 with alopecia areata. Some clones in this sample may be carry-over from other donors' samples. The CDR3: CSVALVDTQYF. The CDR3, as DNA: TGCAGCGTTGCCTTAGTAGATACGCAGTATTTT.